The rows below give T cell receptor beta chains drawn from one sample of a study of neoadjuvant anti-PD-1 for oral cavity cancer. The assay was immunoSEQ multiplex PCR, and TCRdb's table has in-frame clones only and misses some. The sample contains over 11,000 clones, 70% to 80% of which appear only once. The sequencing here drew on PBMCs, taken before nivolumab (anti-PD-1) treatment. These receptors were taken from a person aged 35-79 years with oral cavity squamous cell carcinoma. Both conserved end residues are part of each CDR3. Not all rows give a size; the values are once, few, many and, for expanded clones, a class.

j_gene,abundance,v_gene,CDR3aa
TRBJ1-5,.,TRBV10-3,CAISETGQGRNQPQHF
TRBJ2-3,.,TRBV27,CASSDLTSADTQYF
TRBJ2-7,.,TRBV29-1,CSAGYSYEQYF
TRBJ1-2,.,TRBV6-5,CATSSLGVILRGYTF
TRBJ2-2,.,TRBV15,CATSRGQGPWGELFF
TRBJ2-7,.,TRBV15,CATSSAKTVPPHEQYF
TRBJ2-2,.,TRBV5-1,CASSRTRGQSSRLNTGELFF
TRBJ2-6,.,TRBV5-1,CASRTAYSGANVLTF
TRBJ2-1,.,TRBV5-1,CASSPGTSGRINEQFF
TRBJ2-6,.,TRBV29-1,CSVDEGSGANVLTF
TRBJ1-2,.,TRBV28,CASSLGQLNNYGYTF
TRBJ2-5,few,TRBV7-9,CASSLPQGAETQYF
TRBJ1-1,.,TRBV6-1,CASTFNTEAFF
TRBJ2-5,.,TRBV7-3,CASSSGPLKETQYF
TRBJ2-5,.,TRBV18,CASSPLGQGSPETQYF
TRBJ2-5,.,TRBV30,CAWSVLLGVQETQYF
TRBJ2-5,.,TRBV4-1,CASSRAIKETQYF
TRBJ2-7,once,TRBV7-8,CASTQARQGYEQYF
TRBJ2-1,.,TRBV10-1,CASSEGGLNEQFF
TRBJ2-1,.,TRBV27,CASSSTDTINEQFF
TRBJ1-4,.,TRBV6-5,CASSSSTGREKLFF
TRBJ1-3,.,TRBV11-2,CASSPLPWGVQGRQTIYF
TRBJ1-2,.,TRBV4-1,CASSYSGGSNYGYTF
TRBJ2-3,.,TRBV27,CASSSLAGRGVTQYF
TRBJ1-1,.,TRBV4-1,CASSQVLGSPEAFF
TRBJ2-1,.,TRBV7-2,CASSLTWRNNEQFF
TRBJ1-1,.,TRBV15,CATRGGFSEAFF
TRBJ2-5,.,TRBV5-1,CASRARPQETQYF
TRBJ2-7,once,TRBV15,CATSTKTGVLPTYEQYF
TRBJ2-3,.,TRBV27,CASSFRRGLTDTQYF
TRBJ2-7,.,TRBV29-1,CSVGESGRAEQYF
TRBJ1-5,.,TRBV4-1,CASSQGLASGPQHF
TRBJ2-7,.,TRBV9,CASSALAGGYEQYF
TRBJ1-1,.,TRBV30,CAWISGFANTEAFF
TRBJ1-5,.,TRBV6-1,CASSERGGSPQHF
TRBJ2-5,few,TRBV10-1,CASSSGQIPETQYF
TRBJ1-6,.,TRBV5-1,CASSLVGLGGNSPLHF
TRBJ1-4,.,TRBV19,CASSIGGSPGEKLFF
TRBJ1-2,.,TRBV2,CASSVGTGAYGYTF
TRBJ2-2,.,TRBV7-9,CASTRGSTGELFF
TRBJ2-1,.,TRBV5-1,CASSSSGSIYNEQFF
TRBJ2-3,.,TRBV27,CAIAPGGFFTNTQYF
TRBJ1-6,.,TRBV2,CASAGATGRSPLHF
TRBJ1-2,once,TRBV6-1,CASSEHISVGRNSYGYTF